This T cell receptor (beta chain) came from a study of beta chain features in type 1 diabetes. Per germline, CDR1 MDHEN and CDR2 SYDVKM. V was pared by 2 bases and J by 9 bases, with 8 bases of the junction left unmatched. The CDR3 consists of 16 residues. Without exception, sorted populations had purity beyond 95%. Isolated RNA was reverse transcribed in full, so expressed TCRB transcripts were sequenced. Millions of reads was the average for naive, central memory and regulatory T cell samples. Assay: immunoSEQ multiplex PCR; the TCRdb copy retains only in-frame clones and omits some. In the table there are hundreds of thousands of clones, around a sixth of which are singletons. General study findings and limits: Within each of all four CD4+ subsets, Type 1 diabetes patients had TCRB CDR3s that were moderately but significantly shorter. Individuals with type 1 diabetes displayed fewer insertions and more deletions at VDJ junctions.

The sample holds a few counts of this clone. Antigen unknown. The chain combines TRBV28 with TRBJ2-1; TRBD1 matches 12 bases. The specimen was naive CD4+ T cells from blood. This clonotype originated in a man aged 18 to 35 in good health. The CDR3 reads CASSLMGTGGIVEQFF. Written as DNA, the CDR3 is TGTGCCAGCAGTTTAATGGGGACAGGGGGCATTGTTGAGCAGTTCTTC.